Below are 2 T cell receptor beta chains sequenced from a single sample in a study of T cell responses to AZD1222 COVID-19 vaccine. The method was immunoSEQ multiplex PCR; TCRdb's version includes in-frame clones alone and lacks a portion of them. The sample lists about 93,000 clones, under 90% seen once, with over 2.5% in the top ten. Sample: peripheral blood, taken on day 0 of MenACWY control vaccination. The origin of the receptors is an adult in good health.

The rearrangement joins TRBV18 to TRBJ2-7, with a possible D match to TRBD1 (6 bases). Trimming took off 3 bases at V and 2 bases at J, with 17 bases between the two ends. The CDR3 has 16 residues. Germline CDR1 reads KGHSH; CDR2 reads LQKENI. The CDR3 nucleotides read TGTGCCAGCTCACCCACCAGGGACACTTCTACCTACGAGCAGTACTTC. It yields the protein CASSPTRDTSTYEQYF.

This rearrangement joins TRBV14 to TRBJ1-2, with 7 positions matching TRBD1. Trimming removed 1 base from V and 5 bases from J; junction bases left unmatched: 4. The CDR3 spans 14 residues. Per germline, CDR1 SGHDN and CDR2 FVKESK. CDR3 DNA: TGTGCCAGCAGCCAAGGCAGGGGGAGATATGGCTACACCTTC. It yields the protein CASSQGRGRYGYTF.